The 13 T cell receptor beta chains listed next were all sequenced from one sample in a study of molecular identifiers for immune sequencing clone quantification. Via MiXCR, TCRdb re-called the PCR reads, giving one row per CDR3 protein. The sample includes approximately 680,000 distinct CDR3 sequences, about 25% of them seen just once. Sequencing was done on a sample of naive CD8+ T cells from blood, with Jurkat cell RNA spiked in. The subset here: FACS-sorted CD8+CD4-CCR7+CD45RA+ naive T cells. The source is a human donor in good health. Some libraries in this study had Jurkat cell RNA spiked in.

As concerns this clonotype: The junction departs from the called germline gene at one end, perhaps through a read error. CDR3 DNA sequence: TGTGGCAGCAGGAGCGGGGTCTCATTGCGTACAGATACGCAGTATTTT. Amino acids: CGSRSGVSLRTDTQYF. The chain has TRBV28 and TRBJ2-3; 7 bases align to TRBD2. This CDR3 comprises 16 residues. Per germline, CDR1 MDHEN and CDR2 SYDVKM.

This clonotype was seen repeatedly, ten times or more. The chain employs TRBV6-5 and TRBJ2-7; D is ambiguous. This CDR3 is 14 amino acids long. V lost 1 base to trimming and J lost 3 bases, with 10 bases between them. Germline values: CDR1 MNHEY, CDR2 SVGAGI. The CDR3 loop reads CASSYFQADYEQYF. As DNA, the CDR3 is TGTGCCAGCAGTTACTTTCAGGCCGACTACGAGCAGTACTTC.

Regarding this clonotype: This may arise from a read error, as a much more abundant clone is one base away. The chain uses TRBV20-1 and TRBJ2-7, with D tentatively TRBD2 (5 bases). The CDR3 has 15 amino acids. Germline loops: CDR1 DFQATT, CDR2 SNEGSKA (reference sequence). The CDR3 sequence is CSARDLGGPSYERYF. The CDR3 DNA reads as TGCAGTGCTAGAGATCTCGGCGGGCCCTCTTACGAGCGGTACTTC.

CDR3 amino acids: CASFDRGKETQYF. The CDR3 coding sequence is TGTGCCAGCTTTGACAGGGGGAAGGAGACCCAGTACTTC. The chain employs TRBV2 and TRBJ2-5; TRBD1 matches at 9 bases. Per germline, CDR1 SNHLY and CDR2 FYNNEI. V was pared by 8 bases and J by 5 bases, with 6 bases of the junction left unmatched. The CDR3 totals 13 residues.

For this clonotype: A much larger clone is a single base away; this may be a read error. The chain has TRBV29-1 and TRBJ2-2; tentatively, D is TRBD1 (6 bases). CDR1 is SQVTM, CDR2 ANQGSEA, per germline. The CDR3 is 14 residues long. The CDR3 DNA is TGCAGCGTTGGGACAGAATTGAACATCGGGGAGCTGTTTTTT. Translating it yields CSVGTELNIGELFF.

This clonotype occurred many times. The rearrangement joins TRBV4-3 to TRBJ2-3, with 7 bases that match TRBD2. Trimming at V came to 0 bases and at J to 4 bases, leaving 1 base not matched to a gene. Germline V gene sequence: CDR1 LGHNA, CDR2 YSLEER. This CDR3 has 14 residues. CDR3 protein: CASSQDTSADTQYF. The CDR3 DNA sequence: TGCGCCAGCAGCCAAGATACTAGCGCAGATACGCAGTATTTT.

The chain couples TRBV7-2 to TRBJ2-7; the D call may be TRBD1 or TRBD2 (5 bases each). This CDR3 spans 15 amino acids. CDR1 is SGHTA, CDR2 FQGNSA, per germline. The V gene lost 1 base and the J gene lost 6 bases, with 16 bases spanning the gap. This CDR3 is CASSLVMGLAGEQYF. The CDR3, as DNA: TGTGCCAGCAGCTTAGTAATGGGGCTTGCGGGCGAGCAGTACTTC.

The sample holds many counts of this clonotype. The chain employs TRBV5-5 and TRBJ1-2, with unresolved D. The CDR3 consists of 15 residues. Germline CDR1 is SGHKS and CDR2 is YYEKEE (reference sequence). Trimming took off 0 bases at V and 4 bases at J, with 13 bases between the two ends. CDR3 sequence reads: CASSLAVVDTYGYTF. CDR3 nucleotides: TGTGCCAGCAGCTTGGCCGTGGTGGATACCTATGGCTACACCTTC.

This clonotype has just a few counts. The chain joins TRBV19 to TRBJ2-7; 10 nucleotides align to TRBD2. V shed 0 bases and J 3 bases; nucleotides not matched to a gene: 2. There are 15 residues in the CDR3. Per the germline V gene, CDR1 is LNHDA and CDR2 is SQIVND (reference sequence). The CDR3 region is CASSIDSSGGYEQYF. The CDR3 DNA reads as TGTGCCAGTAGTATAGATTCTAGCGGGGGCTACGAGCAGTACTTC. The entire variable domain, with the rest obtained from reference TRBV19 and TRBJ2-7, is as follows: DGGITQSPKYLFRKEGQNVTLSCEQNLNHDAMYWYRQDPGQGLRLIYYSQIVNDFQKGDIAEGYSVSREKKESFPLTVTSAQKNPTAFYLCASSIDSSGGYEQYFGPGTRLTVT.

This clonotype was seen at least ten times. The chain combines TRBV20-1 with TRBJ2-7, with 7 bases aligning to TRBD2. Per germline, CDR1 DFQATT and CDR2 SNEGSKA (reference sequence). CDR3 length equals 15 residues. The junction had 6 bases not matched to a gene; V was cut back by 1 base and J by 0 bases. DNA of the CDR3: TGCAGTGCTAGAGTGGCTGGCGGGAGCTCCTACGAGCAGTACTTC. This sequence encodes CSARVAGGSSYEQYF.

In DNA, the CDR3 is TGCGCCAGCAGCCAGCAAATGTCGGGGGGCTGGAATCAGCCCCAGCATTTT. This codes for CASSQQMSGGWNQPQHF. The chain has TRBV4-1 and TRBJ1-5; D perhaps matches TRBD1 (6 bases). The CDR3 consists of 17 residues. Trimming left V 3 bases short and J 4 bases short, with 19 bases between. Germline lookup yields CDR1 MGHRA and CDR2 YSYEKL.

This clonotype was picked up many times. This chain uses TRBV25-1 with TRBJ2-3; D gene uncertain. Deletions cut 10 bases from V and 4 bases from J, with 18 bases between. The CDR3 sequence is 14 residues long. Germline-derived CDR1 and CDR2 are MGHDK and SYGVNS. CDR3 region: CATRREGSADTQYF. In nucleotides, the CDR3 is TGTGCCACCCGAAGAGAAGGGTCGGCAGATACGCAGTATTTT.

This clonotype came up many times. This CDR3 reads CASSQGRGSPQEFF. CDR3 nucleotide sequence: TGCGCCAGCAGCCAAGGTCGTGGATCCCCCCAGGAGTTCTTC. The chain carries TRBV4-1 and TRBJ2-1, with no clear D. The germline V gene encodes CDR1 MGHRA and CDR2 YSYEKL. V was clipped by 1 base and J by 14 bases, with 18 bases between them. This CDR3 comprises 14 residues.